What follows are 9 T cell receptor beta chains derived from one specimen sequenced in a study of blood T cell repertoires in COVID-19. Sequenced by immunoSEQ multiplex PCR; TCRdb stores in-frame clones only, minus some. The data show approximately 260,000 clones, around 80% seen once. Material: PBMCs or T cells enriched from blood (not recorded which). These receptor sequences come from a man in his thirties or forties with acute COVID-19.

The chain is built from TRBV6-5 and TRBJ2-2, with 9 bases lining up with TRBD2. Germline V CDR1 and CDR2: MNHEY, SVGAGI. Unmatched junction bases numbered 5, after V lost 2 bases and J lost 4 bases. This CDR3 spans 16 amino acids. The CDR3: CASSYGSGGVTGELFF. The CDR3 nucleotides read TGTGCCAGCAGTTACGGTAGCGGGGGCGTCACCGGGGAGCTGTTTTTT.

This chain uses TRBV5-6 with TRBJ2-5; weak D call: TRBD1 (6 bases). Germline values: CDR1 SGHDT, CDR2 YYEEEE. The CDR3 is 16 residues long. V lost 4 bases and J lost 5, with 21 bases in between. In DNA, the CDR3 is TGTGCCAGCAGCGGATACAGGGATTTAGTTTCGGAGACCCAGTACTTC. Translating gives CASSGYRDLVSETQYF.

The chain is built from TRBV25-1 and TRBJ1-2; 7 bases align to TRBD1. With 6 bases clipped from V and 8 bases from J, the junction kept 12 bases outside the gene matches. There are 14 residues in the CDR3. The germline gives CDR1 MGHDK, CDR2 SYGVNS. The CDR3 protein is CASSLGGGTRGYTF. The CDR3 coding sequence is TGTGCCAGCAGCCTCGGAGGGGGCACGCGCGGCTACACCTTC.

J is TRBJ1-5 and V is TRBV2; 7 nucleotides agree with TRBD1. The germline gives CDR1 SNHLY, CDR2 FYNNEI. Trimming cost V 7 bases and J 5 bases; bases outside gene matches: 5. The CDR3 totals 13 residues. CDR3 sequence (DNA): TGTGCCAGCAAAGGACAGGCCTATCAGCCCCAGCATTTT. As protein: CASKGQAYQPQHF.

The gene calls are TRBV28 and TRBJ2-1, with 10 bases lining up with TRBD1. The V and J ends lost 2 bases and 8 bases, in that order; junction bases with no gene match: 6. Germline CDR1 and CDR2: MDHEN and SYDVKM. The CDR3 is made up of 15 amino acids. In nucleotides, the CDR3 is TGTGCCAGCAGTTTACCCGGGACAGGGGCCCATGAGCAGTTCTTC. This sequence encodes CASSLPGTGAHEQFF.

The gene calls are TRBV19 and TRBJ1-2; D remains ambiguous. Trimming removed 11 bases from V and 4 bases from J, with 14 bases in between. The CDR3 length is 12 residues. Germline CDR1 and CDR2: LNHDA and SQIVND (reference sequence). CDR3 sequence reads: CAGGDGRYGYTF. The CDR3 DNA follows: TGTGCCGGAGGAGACGGTCGCTATGGCTACACCTTC. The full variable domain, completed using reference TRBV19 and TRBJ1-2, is DGGITQSPKYLFRKEGQNVTLSCEQNLNHDAMYWYRQDPGQGLRLIYYSQIVNDFQKGDIAEGYSVSREKKESFPLTVTSAQKNPTAFYLCAGGDGRYGYTFGSGTRLTVV.

CDR3 protein: CASSLVGGWEKLFF. The CDR3 DNA follows: TGTGCCAGCAGCTTAGTAGGGGGCTGGGAAAAACTGTTTTTT. The chain carries TRBV7-2 and TRBJ1-4; TRBD1 matches at 7 bases. The CDR3 has 14 residues. Looked up from germline, CDR1 is SGHTA and CDR2 is FQGNSA. The junction had 4 bases not matched to a gene; V was cut back by 1 base and J by 8 bases.

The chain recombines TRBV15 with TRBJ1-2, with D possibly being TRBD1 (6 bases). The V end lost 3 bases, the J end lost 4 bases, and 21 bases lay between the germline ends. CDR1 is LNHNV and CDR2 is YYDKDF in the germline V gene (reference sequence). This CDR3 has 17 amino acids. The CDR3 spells CATSRTIRGGKFYGYTF. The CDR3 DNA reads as TGTGCCACCAGCAGGACGATCAGGGGAGGGAAGTTCTATGGCTACACCTTC. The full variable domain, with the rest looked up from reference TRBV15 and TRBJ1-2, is DAMVIQNPRYQVTQFGKPVTLSCSQTLNHNVMYWYQQKSSQAPKLLFHYYDKDFNNEADTPDNFQSRRPNTSFCFLDIRSPGLGDTAMYLCATSRTIRGGKFYGYTFGSGTRLTVV.

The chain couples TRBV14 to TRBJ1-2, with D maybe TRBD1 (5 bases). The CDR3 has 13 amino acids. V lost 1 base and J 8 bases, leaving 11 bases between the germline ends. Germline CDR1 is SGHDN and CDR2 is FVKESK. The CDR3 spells CASSQGRVGGYTF. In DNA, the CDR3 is TGTGCCAGCAGCCAAGGCAGGGTAGGCGGCTACACCTTC.